This T cell receptor (beta chain) was identified in a study of blood T cell repertoires in COVID-19 (dated by TCRdb to about 2020). Study-wide context: Collaborator samples came from the United States, Italy and Spain and covered acute and convalescent phases of COVID-19. The material from the prospective study consisted of cDNA or gDNA derived from T cells, B-cell-depleted T cells, or PBMCs. The dataset comprised deeply sampled blood TCRbeta repertoires from subjects exposed to, actively infected with, or recovered from COVID-19. The repertoires were released in a freely available public database intended as a resource for research on the immune response to SARS-CoV-2. Samples came from the ongoing ImmuneRACE study (first 160 participants) plus 1,254 subjects from 6 global collaborators. Nearly every sample came with metadata listing a de-identified subject ID, COVID-19 status, age in years and sex. Where available, HLA class I and class II types were obtained from metadata supplied by the sample provider rather than from assay-based typing. On the study overall, not on this receptor specifically: How much clinical and demographic metadata was included differed by source and by participant, and the metadata was provided uncurated.

Collaborating institutions collected whole blood in K2EDTA tubes following their own protocols. For TCRbeta analysis, collaborators shipped samples in one of three forms: frozen whole blood, isolated PBMCs, or DNA extracted from either of those sample types. TCRbeta CDR3 regions were amplified from genomic DNA by means of the immunoSEQ Assay, a bias-controlled multiplex PCR. The original pipeline was this. The number of nucleated cells in each sample was estimated from the amplification of reference gene primers within the assay. Sequence reads were collapsed and filtered to measure the absolute abundance of every unique TCRbeta CDR3 rearrangement. For each sample, productive Simpson clonality was calculated as the square root of Simpson's diversity index over productive rearrangements. Imported from immuneACCESS, the table was reduced by TCRdb to in-frame sequences with V and J called. These copies leave out some clones; in studies compared against another copy, an unresolved V gene accounts for under half, and the cause of the remainder is not known. V and J calls and clone size are as listed in that table; D and trimming were resolved from the DNA. Counted in this sample were some 700,000 clones; 75% to 90% of them appeared once. The top ten hold around 0.3% of the sample.

Concerning this clone: Its antigen remains undetermined. No base quality values were provided; no much bigger clone lies one nucleotide off.

Including cysteine and phenylalanine, the CDR3 has 13 amino acids. The retained sequence is limited to the CDR3, 39 bases, with the frame set at the first base. CDR1 SGHDN and CDR2 FVKESK are derived from the germline V gene. V is reduced by 6 bases and J by 7 bases, leaving a spacing of 15 bases between them. This chain joins TRBV14 to TRBJ1-2, with TRBD1 perhaps the D gene, on 5 matching bases. What was sequenced was peripheral blood. The TCR was taken from a woman between 18 and 29 years old with acute or convalescent COVID-19. The CDR3 in this case is CASSQSRGFGYTF. In nucleotide form, the sequence is TGTGCCAGCAGTCAAAGTAGGGGTTTTGGCTACACCTTC. The CDR3, completed at both ends by the reference TRBV14 and TRBJ1-2 genes, gives the full variable domain EAGVTQFPSHSVIEKGQTVTLRCDPISGHDNLYWYRRVMGKEIKFLLHFVKESKQDESGMPNNRFLAERTGGTYSTLKVQPAELEDSGVYFCASSQSRGFGYTFGSGTRLTVV.